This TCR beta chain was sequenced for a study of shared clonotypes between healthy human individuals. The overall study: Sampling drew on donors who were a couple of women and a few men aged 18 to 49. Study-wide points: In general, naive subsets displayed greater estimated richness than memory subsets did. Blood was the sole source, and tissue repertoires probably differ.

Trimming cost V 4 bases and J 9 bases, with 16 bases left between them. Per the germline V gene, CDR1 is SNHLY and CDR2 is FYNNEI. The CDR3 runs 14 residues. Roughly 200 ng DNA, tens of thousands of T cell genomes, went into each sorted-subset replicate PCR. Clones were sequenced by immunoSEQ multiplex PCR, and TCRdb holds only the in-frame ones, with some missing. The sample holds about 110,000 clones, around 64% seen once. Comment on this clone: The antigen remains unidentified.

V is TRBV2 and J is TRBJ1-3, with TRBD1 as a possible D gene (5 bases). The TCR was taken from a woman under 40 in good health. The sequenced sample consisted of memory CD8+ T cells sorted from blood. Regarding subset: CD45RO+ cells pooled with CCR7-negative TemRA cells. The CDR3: CASSARRGSSTIYF. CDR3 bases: TGTGCCAGCAGTGCTCGGAGGGGAAGCAGCACCATATATTTT.